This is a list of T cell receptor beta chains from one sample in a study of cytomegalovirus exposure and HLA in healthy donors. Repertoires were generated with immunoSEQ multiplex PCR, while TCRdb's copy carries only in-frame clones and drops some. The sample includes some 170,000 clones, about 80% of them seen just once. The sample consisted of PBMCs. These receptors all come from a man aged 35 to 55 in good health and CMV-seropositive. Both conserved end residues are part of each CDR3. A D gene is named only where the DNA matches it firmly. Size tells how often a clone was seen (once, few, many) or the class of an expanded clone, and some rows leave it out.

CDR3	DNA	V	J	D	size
CASSPPSNPAEQYF	TGTGCCAGCTCACCACCTAGTAACCCCGCCGAGCAGTACTTC	TRBV18	TRBJ2-7	NA	few
CASSQDTLAAITDTQYF	TGTGCCAGCAGCCAAGATACCCTAGCGGCTATTACAGATACGCAGTATTTT	TRBV14	TRBJ2-3	TRBD2	NA
CASSFAESYEQYF	TGCGCCAGCAGCTTTGCGGAGTCGTACGAGCAGTACTTC	TRBV5-1	TRBJ2-7	NA	NA
CAWSVAGNSNQPQHF	TGTGCCTGGAGTGTAGCAGGGAATAGCAATCAGCCCCAGCATTTT	TRBV30	TRBJ1-5	NA	NA
CASSLDRPYGELFF	TGTGCCAGCTCACTCGACAGGCCATACGGGGAGCTGTTTTTT	TRBV18	TRBJ2-2	NA	NA
CASTLVRGGGEQYF	TGTGCCAGCACCCTAGTGCGGGGAGGGGGCGAGCAGTACTTC	TRBV11-2	TRBJ2-7	NA	NA
CASSPGTGGQGYSNQPQHF	TGTGCCAGCAGCCCCGGGACAGGGGGCCAGGGTTATAGCAATCAGCCCCAGCATTTT	TRBV7-9	TRBJ1-5	TRBD1	NA
CASSPGPGVNEQFF	TGTGCTAGCAGCCCGGGCCCCGGGGTTAATGAGCAGTTCTTC	TRBV7-7	TRBJ2-1	NA	once
CASSKLAGSGSQYF	TGTGCCAGCAGTAAACTAGCGGGAAGCGGCAGTCAGTACTTC	TRBV6-1	TRBJ2-4	TRBD2	few
CASSFGLAGGNEQFF	TGTGCCAGCAGTTTCGGACTAGCGGGTGGCAATGAGCAGTTCTTC	TRBV28	TRBJ2-1	TRBD2	NA
CASSRLQGDTGELFF	TGTGCCAGCAGTAGACTACAGGGGGACACCGGGGAGCTGTTTTTT	TRBV7-6	TRBJ2-2	TRBD1	NA
CASSWISGTGSGGYTF	TGTGCCAGCAGCTGGATCTCCGGGACAGGGTCCGGTGGCTACACCTTC	TRBV5-4	TRBJ1-2	TRBD1	once
CASSDRQLAKNIQYF	TGTGCCAGCAGTGATAGACAGCTAGCCAAAAACATTCAGTACTTC	TRBV6-1	TRBJ2-4	NA	NA
CASSLQNQPQHF	TGTGCCAGCAGCTTGCAGAATCAGCCCCAGCATTTT	TRBV5-8	TRBJ1-5	NA	once
CASSLGQGVTEAFF	TGTGCCAGCAGCTTGGGACAGGGGGTCACTGAAGCTTTCTTT	TRBV7-9	TRBJ1-1	TRBD1	NA
CASSLLPGGNTEAFF	TGCGCCAGCAGCTTGCTCCCAGGGGGGAACACTGAAGCTTTCTTT	TRBV5-1	TRBJ1-1	TRBD1	NA
CASSPINTGELFF	TGTGCCAGCAGTCCAATTAACACCGGGGAGCTGTTTTTT	TRBV6-5	TRBJ2-2	NA	NA
CASGLAAMGTDTQYF	TGTGCTAGTGGTTTAGCGGCCATGGGCACAGATACGCAGTATTTT	TRBV12-5	TRBJ2-3	NA	NA
CASSSGGNTEAFF	TGTGCCAGCAGCTCCGGGGGGAACACTGAAGCTTTCTTT	TRBV11-3	TRBJ1-1	NA	few
CASTGTGGSYEQYF	TGTGCCAGTACCGGGACAGGGGGGTCCTACGAGCAGTACTTC	TRBV25-1	TRBJ2-7	TRBD1	NA
CASSLREREEQYF	TGCGCCAGCAGCTTGCGGGAGCGGGAAGAGCAGTACTTC	TRBV5-1	TRBJ2-5	TRBD2	NA
CASSSGTSERTDTQYF	TGCGCCAGCAGCTCGGGGACTAGCGAACGCACAGATACGCAGTATTTT	TRBV5-1	TRBJ2-3	TRBD2	NA
CASSDKRKNTGELFF	TGTGCCAGTAGCGACAAGCGGAAGAACACCGGGGAGCTGTTTTTT	TRBV19	TRBJ2-2	NA	few
CASSQGSLTLAKNIQYF	TGCGCCAGCAGCCAAGGCTCTCTCACTCTAGCCAAAAACATTCAGTACTTC	TRBV4-1	TRBJ2-4	NA	NA
CASSQDFDRLYTEAFF	TGTGCCAGCAGCCAAGATTTCGACAGATTGTACACTGAAGCTTTCTTT	TRBV4-2	TRBJ1-1	NA	NA
CASSLGDRGTEAFF	TGCGCCAGCAGCTTGGGCGACAGGGGAACTGAAGCTTTCTTT	TRBV5-1	TRBJ1-1	TRBD1	NA
CASSLRPTGTSAGEQYF	TGTGCCAGCAGCTTACGTCCTACCGGGACTAGCGCGGGCGAGCAGTACTTC	TRBV11-2	TRBJ2-7	TRBD2	NA
CASSSPGLAGGSSYNEQFF	TGTGCCAGCAGCTCCCCAGGACTAGCGGGGGGTAGCTCCTACAATGAGCAGTTCTTC	TRBV5-4	TRBJ2-1	TRBD2	NA
CAIQRGQGYEQYF	TGTGCCATACAAAGGGGGCAGGGCTACGAGCAGTACTTC	TRBV6-1	TRBJ2-7	TRBD1	NA
CASSPPPGVAMVGAFF	TGCGCCAGCAGTCCTCCGCCGGGGGTGGCTATGGTTGGGGCTTTCTTT	TRBV28	TRBJ1-1	NA	NA
CASSTDRAGINF	TGTGCCAGCAGCACCGACAGGGCGGGGATCAATTTT	TRBV11-2	TRBJ1-3	TRBD1	NA
CASSLQQQYFGELFF	TGTGCCAGCAGCCTCCAACAGCAGTATTTCGGGGAGCTGTTTTTT	TRBV14	TRBJ2-2	NA	NA
CASSESSGLGYGYTF	TGCGCCAGCAGTGAGTCGTCAGGGCTCGGCTATGGCTACACCTTC	TRBV10-2	TRBJ1-2	NA	NA
CASRDKLNTEAFF	TGTGCCAGCAGGGACAAATTGAACACTGAAGCTTTCTTT	TRBV9	TRBJ1-1	NA	NA
CASSFQGIDHEQYF	TGTGCCAGCAGTTTCCAGGGGATTGATCACGAGCAGTACTTC	TRBV2	TRBJ2-7	NA	once
CASSIGAAGGVETQYF	TGTGCCAGTAGTATAGGAGCGGCAGGGGGCGTGGAGACCCAGTACTTC	TRBV19	TRBJ2-5	TRBD1	NA
CASSLEGSSYNEQFF	TGCGCCAGCAGCTTGGAAGGGAGCTCCTACAATGAGCAGTTCTTC	TRBV5-1	TRBJ2-1	NA	NA
CASSRGLAGGPELADEQYF	TGCGCCAGCAGCAGGGGACTAGCGGGAGGGCCAGAACTCGCCGACGAGCAGTACTTC	TRBV5-1	TRBJ2-7	TRBD2	NA
CASSNPGLAGQTQYF	TGTGCCAGTAGTAACCCGGGACTAGCGGGACAGACCCAGTACTTC	TRBV19	TRBJ2-5	TRBD2	NA
CASSLSRERIQFF	TGTGCCAGCAGCTTAAGCAGGGAACGGATTCAGTTCTTC	TRBV11-3	TRBJ2-1	NA	NA
CASSINHNERNQPQHF	TGTGCCAGTAGTATTAATCATAATGAGCGCAATCAGCCCCAGCATTTT	TRBV19	TRBJ1-5	NA	NA
CASSPFSREQYF	TGTGCCAGCTCACCATTTAGTCGTGAGCAGTACTTC	TRBV18	TRBJ2-7	NA	few
CASSHGQIVPYEQYF	TGCGCCAGCAGCCACGGACAGATAGTACCCTACGAGCAGTACTTC	TRBV4-1	TRBJ2-7	NA	once
CASSGPGQGKDEQYF	TGTGCCAGCAGTGGCCCGGGACAGGGAAAAGACGAGCAGTACTTC	TRBV6-1	TRBJ2-7	TRBD1	once
CASSSGGSQTPYEQYF	TGTGCCAGCAGCTCGGGGGGGTCTCAAACACCTTACGAGCAGTACTTC	TRBV11-2	TRBJ2-7	TRBD2	NA
CASSSNQGVVYGYTF	TGTGCCAGCAGTTCGAATCAGGGGGTAGTCTATGGCTACACCTTC	TRBV27	TRBJ1-2	TRBD1	NA
CASSLGGANGLTF	TGTGCCAGCAGCCTAGGCGGGGCCAACGGCCTGACTTTC	TRBV6-5	TRBJ2-6	NA	once
CASTLGQTNTEAFF	TGTGCCAGCACCCTCGGACAGACGAACACTGAAGCTTTCTTT	TRBV11-3	TRBJ1-1	NA	few
CASSPQGARTGELFF	TGTGCCAGCAGCCCACAGGGGGCGCGCACCGGGGAGCTGTTTTTT	TRBV2	TRBJ2-2	TRBD1	NA
CASSEGGPRGSEQYF	TGTGCCAGCTCAGAAGGGGGACCCAGAGGAAGCGAGCAGTACTTC	TRBV18	TRBJ2-7	NA	NA
CASSEASSANEKLFF	TGTGCCAGCAGTGAAGCGTCGAGCGCTAATGAAAAACTGTTTTTT	TRBV2	TRBJ1-4	NA	few
CASSLELASEQFF	TGTGCCAGCAGCTTAGAACTAGCGTCTGAGCAGTTCTTC	TRBV11-3	TRBJ2-1	TRBD2	NA
CASSTAPVGGTQYF	TGTGCTAGCAGCACCGCGCCAGTAGGGGGGACCCAGTACTTC	TRBV7-7	TRBJ2-5	NA	NA
CASSLGRADTEAFF	TGTGCCAGCAGTTTAGGCAGGGCAGACACTGAAGCTTTCTTT	TRBV28	TRBJ1-1	NA	NA
CASSTDRRGYTF	TGTGCCAGCAGTACGGACAGGCGGGGCTACACCTTC	TRBV6-1	TRBJ1-2	TRBD1	NA
CAISDGRGNQPQHF	TGTGCCATCAGTGACGGGAGAGGCAATCAGCCCCAGCATTTT	TRBV10-3	TRBJ1-5	NA	once
CASSSEGHRDDTGELFF	TGTGCCAGCAGCAGCGAGGGTCACAGGGATGACACCGGGGAGCTGTTTTTT	TRBV21-1	TRBJ2-2	NA	few
CASSHQGINYGYTF	TGTGCCAGCAGTCATCAGGGGATTAACTATGGCTACACCTTC	TRBV6-1	TRBJ1-2	NA	NA
CASSIRGLAGRRNYNEQFF	TGTGCCAGTAGTATAAGGGGACTAGCGGGACGGAGAAACTACAATGAGCAGTTCTTC	TRBV19	TRBJ2-1	TRBD2	NA
CASSESMVTGQETQHF	TGCGCCAGCAGTGAGTCGATGGTCACAGGCCAAGAGACCCAGCACTTC	TRBV10-1	TRBJ2-5	NA	NA